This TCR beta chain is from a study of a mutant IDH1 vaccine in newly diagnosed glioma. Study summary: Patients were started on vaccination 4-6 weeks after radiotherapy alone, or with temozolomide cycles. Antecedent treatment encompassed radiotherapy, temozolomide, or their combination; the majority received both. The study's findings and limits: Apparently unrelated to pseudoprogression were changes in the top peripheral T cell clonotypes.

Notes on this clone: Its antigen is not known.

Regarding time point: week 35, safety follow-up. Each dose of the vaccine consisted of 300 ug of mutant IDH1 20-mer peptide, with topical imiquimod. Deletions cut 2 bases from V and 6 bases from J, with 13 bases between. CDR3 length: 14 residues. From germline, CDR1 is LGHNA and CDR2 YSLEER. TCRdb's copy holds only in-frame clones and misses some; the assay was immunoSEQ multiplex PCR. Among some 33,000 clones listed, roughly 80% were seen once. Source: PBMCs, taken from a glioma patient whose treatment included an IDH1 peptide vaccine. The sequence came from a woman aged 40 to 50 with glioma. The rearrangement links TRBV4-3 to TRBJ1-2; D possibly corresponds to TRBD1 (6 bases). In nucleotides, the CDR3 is TGCGCCAGCAGCCAATTGAACAGGGACCATGGCTACACCTTC. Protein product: CASSQLNRDHGYTF.